This entry is about one T cell receptor (beta chain). The clone's antigen remains unknown. The CDR3 does not end in the conserved phenylalanine or tryptophan, so this is likely a read error. A distance of 5 bases separates the germline ends of V and J, which lose 2 bases and 0 bases respectively. The germline V gene provides CDR1 SQVTM and CDR2 ANQGSEA. The CDR3 is 12 amino acids long, termini counted. Of the read, only the CDR3 DNA is kept; its 36 bases are in frame from base 1. The data stem from a study of blood T cells in healthy people across ages (dated by TCRdb to the mid-2010s). Regarding the research as a whole: In model experiments, roughly one uniquely barcoded TCR beta cDNA molecule per two T cells was captured by template switching. Donors were grouped into four age groups: young (average 16 years), middle-aged (around 39), aged (around 60) and long-lived (around 80). To track age-related changes in TCR beta repertoire diversity, the study relied on deep sequencing normalized with unique cDNA molecular identifiers. Donors of different ages were randomly distributed across sequencing lanes to avoid experimental bias. Two additional independent replicas of 1 million unique cDNA reads from the same blood draw were analyzed for two donors (one aged 18 to 30 and one aged 80 or older). Here is what the overall study found, with its caveats: A strong correlation was found between observed TCR beta diversity and the percentage of naive T cells measured by flow cytometry. Total diversity estimates from one million sequenced T cells were considered lower bounds and underestimates. Since profiling was done on bulk unsorted PBMCs, naive and antigen-experienced compartments could not be conclusively compared. Donor CMV infection status was unknown, potentially confounding age-related changes in expanded clonotypes. As age increased, observed TCR beta diversity per million T cells dropped in a roughly linear way, and a significant reduction was already evident by age around 41. The long-lived group showed more naive CD4+ T cells, fewer expanded clones and increased TCR diversity than the aged group, suggesting age selection.

The donors were roughly 39 Caucasian individuals from Russia, aged about 6 to 100 years, who were systemically healthy. Ten milliliters of peripheral blood were drawn from each donor into EDTA-treated Vacutainer tubes. Ficoll-Paque density-gradient centrifugation was used to isolate PBMCs, with at least 7 million per sample. Total RNA was extracted from PBMCs with Trizol reagent, with at least 5.5 micrograms obtained per sample. For every donor, flow cytometry on a PBMC aliquot measured the percentage of naive CD45RAhigh/CD27high T cells. The library was generated by 5' RACE. The run used an Illumina HiSeq 2500. A second PCR of about 6 to 12 cycles was run with a J-beta primer mix and a sample-barcoded 5' primer. A template-switch 5' adaptor carrying 12 random nucleotides introduced a unique molecular identifier onto each TCR beta cDNA molecule. Each sample yielded at least 3 million CDR3-containing paired-end reads. All of the RNA was converted into first-strand cDNA using the Mint cDNA synthesis kit, with a TRBC-specific oligonucleotide serving as the primer. All cDNA was treated with uracil-DNA glycosylase and then went through a first 18-cycle PCR with the universal primers M1SS and BC2_uni_R. The original pipeline was this. Normalization of each sample was performed by random selection of 1 million high-quality reads, each carrying a distinct molecular identifier. Reads sharing molecular identifiers were discarded rather than binned into consensus sequences. MiTCR, with a Q25 quality threshold and the strictest error-elimination algorithm, was used for CDR3 identification, clonotype clustering and error correction. Lower-bound total TCR beta diversity was estimated with a nonparametric unseen species model using Euler transformation. TCRdb reanalyzed the raw reads on its own, using fastp at Q25 for trimming and MiXCR for clone calling, and kept in-frame beta chains. CDR3 protein duplicates are merged, each entry listing the most common genes and DNA. In this record, the V and J calls reflect TCRdb's handling and not the investigators' own analysis. This sample gives about 640,000 distinct CDR3 sequences in total; about 53% of them show up just once. More than 35% of the sample rests with the top ten.

In this chain, TRBV29-1 is recombined with TRBJ2-7, and perhaps TRBD1 as D gene, on 5 matching bases. The TCR was taken from a man between 60 and 75 years old in good health. Material: blood. The nucleotide sequence is given as TGCAGCGTTGAACAGGGCTCCTACGAGCAGTACTCC. The encoded protein is CSVEQGSYEQYS.